This TCR beta chain was documented in a study of graft-versus-host responses after intestinal transplantation. As to this clone: The antigen is not known.

Sequencing was performed with immunoSEQ multiplex PCR; in TCRdb, only in-frame clones are kept and a portion is missing. The data show over 100,000 clones, over 80% seen once. Findings of the study overall: The study associated peak circulating GvH clone levels with early post-transplant HvG declines. Some patients had graft-donor T cell macrochimerism, and their allografts showed high graft-versus-host to host-versus-graft clonal ratios. Marrow from the recipient contained GvH clones, some of which had appeared first in ileum or blood.

V was trimmed by 0 bases and J by 0 bases, leaving 11 bases between them. CDR3 length equals 16 residues. CDR1 is SGHRS and CDR2 is YFSETQ in the germline V gene. This specimen was unstimulated CD4+ T cells sorted from spleen or lymph node cells, taken before intestinal transplant. The origin of this receptor is a human donor who received an intestinal transplant. V usage is TRBV5-1 and J usage is TRBJ2-3, with D possibly matching TRBD2 (5 bases). The CDR3 loop reads CASSLERTSSTDTQYF. In DNA, the CDR3 is TGCGCCAGCAGCTTGGAACGGACTTCTAGCACAGATACGCAGTATTTT.